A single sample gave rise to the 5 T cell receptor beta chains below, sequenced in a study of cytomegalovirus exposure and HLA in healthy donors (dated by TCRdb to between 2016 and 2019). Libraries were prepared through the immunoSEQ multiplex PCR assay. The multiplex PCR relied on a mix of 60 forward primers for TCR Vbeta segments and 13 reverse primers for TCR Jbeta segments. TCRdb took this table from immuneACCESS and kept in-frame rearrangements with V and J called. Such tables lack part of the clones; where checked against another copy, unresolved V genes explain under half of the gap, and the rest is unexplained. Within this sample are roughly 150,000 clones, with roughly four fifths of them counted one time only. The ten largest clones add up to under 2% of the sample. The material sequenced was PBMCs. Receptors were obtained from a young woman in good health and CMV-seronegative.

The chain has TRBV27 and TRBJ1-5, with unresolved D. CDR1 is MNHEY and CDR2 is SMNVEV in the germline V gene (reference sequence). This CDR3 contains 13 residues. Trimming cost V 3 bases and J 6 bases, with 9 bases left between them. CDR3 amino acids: CASSFRESQPQHF. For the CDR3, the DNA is TGTGCCAGCAGTTTCCGGGAGAGTCAGCCCCAGCATTTT.

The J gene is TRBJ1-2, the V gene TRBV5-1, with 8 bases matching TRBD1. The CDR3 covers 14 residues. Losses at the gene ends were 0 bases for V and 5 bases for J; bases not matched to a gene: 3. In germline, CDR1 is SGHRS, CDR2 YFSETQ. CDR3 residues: CASSLVTGEYGYTF. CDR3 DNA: TGCGCCAGCAGCTTGGTGACAGGGGAGTATGGCTACACCTTC. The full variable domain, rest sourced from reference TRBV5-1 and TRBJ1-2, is KAGVTQTPRYLIKTRGQQVTLSCSPISGHRSVSWYQQTPGQGLQFLFEYFSETQRNKGNFPGRFSGRQFSNSRSEMNVSTLELGDSALYLCASSLVTGEYGYTFGSGTRLTVV.

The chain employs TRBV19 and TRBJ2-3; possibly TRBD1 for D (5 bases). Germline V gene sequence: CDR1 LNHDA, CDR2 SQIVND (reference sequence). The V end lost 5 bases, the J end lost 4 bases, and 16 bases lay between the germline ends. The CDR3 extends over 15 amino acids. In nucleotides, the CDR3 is TGTGCCAGTAGTCAACCAGGGCATCAGGCAGATACGCAGTATTTT. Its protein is CASSQPGHQADTQYF.

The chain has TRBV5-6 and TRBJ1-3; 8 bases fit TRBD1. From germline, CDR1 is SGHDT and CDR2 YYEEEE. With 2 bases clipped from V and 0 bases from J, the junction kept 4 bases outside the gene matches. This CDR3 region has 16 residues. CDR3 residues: CASSFPQGVSGNTIYF. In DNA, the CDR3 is TGTGCCAGCAGCTTCCCACAGGGGGTCTCTGGAAACACCATATATTTT.

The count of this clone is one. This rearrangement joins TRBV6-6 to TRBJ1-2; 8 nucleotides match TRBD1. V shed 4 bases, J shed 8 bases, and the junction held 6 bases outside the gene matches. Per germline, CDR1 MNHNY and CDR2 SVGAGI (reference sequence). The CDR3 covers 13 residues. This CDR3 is CASSSPGGGGYTF. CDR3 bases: TGTGCCAGCAGTTCCCCAGGGGGCGGAGGCTACACCTTC.